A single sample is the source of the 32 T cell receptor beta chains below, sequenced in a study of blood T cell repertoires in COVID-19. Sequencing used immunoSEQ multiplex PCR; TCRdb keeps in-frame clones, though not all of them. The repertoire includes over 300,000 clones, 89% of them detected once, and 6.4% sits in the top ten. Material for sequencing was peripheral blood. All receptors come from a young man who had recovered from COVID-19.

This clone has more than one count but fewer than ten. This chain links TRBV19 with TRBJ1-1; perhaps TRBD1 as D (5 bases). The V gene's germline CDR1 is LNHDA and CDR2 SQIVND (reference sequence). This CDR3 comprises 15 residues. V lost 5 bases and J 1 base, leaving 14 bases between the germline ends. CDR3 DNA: TGTGCCAGTAGTGTCGGCGGGGACGGGAACACTGAAGCTTTCTTT. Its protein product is CASSVGGDGNTEAFF.

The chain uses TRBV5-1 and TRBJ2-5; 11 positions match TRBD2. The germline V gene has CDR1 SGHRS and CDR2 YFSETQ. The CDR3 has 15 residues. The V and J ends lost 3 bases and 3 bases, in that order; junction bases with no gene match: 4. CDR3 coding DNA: TGCGCCAGCAGCTCTTCGACTAGCGGGAAAGAGACCCAGTACTTC. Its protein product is CASSSSTSGKETQYF.

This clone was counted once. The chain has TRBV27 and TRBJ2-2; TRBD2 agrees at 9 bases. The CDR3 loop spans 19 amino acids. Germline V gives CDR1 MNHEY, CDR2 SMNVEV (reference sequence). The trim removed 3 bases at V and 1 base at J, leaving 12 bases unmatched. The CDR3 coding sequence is TGTGCCAGCAGTTTCCTGGCTAGCGGGAACTTCGGGAACACCGGGGAGCTGTTTTTT. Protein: CASSFLASGNFGNTGELFF.

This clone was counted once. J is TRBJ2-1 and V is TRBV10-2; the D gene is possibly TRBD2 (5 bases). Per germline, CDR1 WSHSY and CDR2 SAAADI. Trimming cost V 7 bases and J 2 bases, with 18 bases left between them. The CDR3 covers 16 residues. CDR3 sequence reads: CASMEDGPYTYNEQFF. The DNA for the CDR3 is TGCGCCAGCATGGAGGACGGACCGTACACCTACAATGAGCAGTTCTTC.

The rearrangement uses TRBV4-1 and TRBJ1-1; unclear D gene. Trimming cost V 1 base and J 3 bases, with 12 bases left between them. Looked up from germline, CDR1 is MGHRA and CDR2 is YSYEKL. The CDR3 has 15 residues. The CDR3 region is CASSQGGVMHTEAFF. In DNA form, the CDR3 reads TGCGCCAGCAGCCAAGGAGGCGTAATGCACACTGAAGCTTTCTTT.

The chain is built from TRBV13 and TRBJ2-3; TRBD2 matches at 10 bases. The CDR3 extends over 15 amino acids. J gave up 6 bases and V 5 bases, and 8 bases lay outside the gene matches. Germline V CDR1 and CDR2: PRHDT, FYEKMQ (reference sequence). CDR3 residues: CASSQGSGGADTQYF. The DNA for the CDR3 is TGTGCCAGCAGCCAAGGCAGCGGGGGGGCGGATACGCAGTATTTT.

The CDR3 loop is CASSAGGSSQETQYF. CDR3 in DNA: TGTGCCAGCTCCGCGGGGGGGTCGAGCCAAGAGACCCAGTACTTC. The chain recombines TRBV11-1 with TRBJ2-5; 9 bases agree with TRBD2. Germline V gene lookup returns CDR1 SGHAT and CDR2 FQDESV (reference sequence). The CDR3 length is 15 residues. Trimming removed 8 bases from V and 1 base from J; junction bases left unmatched: 8.

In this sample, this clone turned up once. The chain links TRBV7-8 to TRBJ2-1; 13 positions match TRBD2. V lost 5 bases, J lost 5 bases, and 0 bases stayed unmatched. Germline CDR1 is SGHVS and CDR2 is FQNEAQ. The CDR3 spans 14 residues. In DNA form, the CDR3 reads TGTGCCAGCAGCGGGACTAGCGGGAACAATGAGCAGTTCTTC. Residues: CASSGTSGNNEQFF.

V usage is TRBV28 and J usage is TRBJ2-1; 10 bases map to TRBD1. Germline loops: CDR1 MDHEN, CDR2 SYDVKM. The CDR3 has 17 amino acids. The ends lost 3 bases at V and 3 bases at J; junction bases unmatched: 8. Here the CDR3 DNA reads TGTGCCAGCAGTTTCCGTCGGGGGGACAGGGGCTACAATGAGCAGTTCTTC. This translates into CASSFRRGDRGYNEQFF.

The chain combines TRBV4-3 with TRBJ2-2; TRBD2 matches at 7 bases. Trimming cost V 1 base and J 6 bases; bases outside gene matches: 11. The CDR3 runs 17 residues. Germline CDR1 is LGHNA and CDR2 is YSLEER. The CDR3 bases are TGCGCCAGCAGCCAAGGAGCGGGGCTTGGTTTGGCCGGGGAGCTGTTTTTT. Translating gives CASSQGAGLGLAGELFF.

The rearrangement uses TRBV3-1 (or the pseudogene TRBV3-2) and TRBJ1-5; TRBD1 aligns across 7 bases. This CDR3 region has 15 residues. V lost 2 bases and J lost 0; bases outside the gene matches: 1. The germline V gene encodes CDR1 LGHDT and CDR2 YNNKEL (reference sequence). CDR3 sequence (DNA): TGTGCCAGCAGCCAACAGGGGGATAGCAATCAGCCCCAGCATTTT. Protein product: CASSQQGDSNQPQHF.

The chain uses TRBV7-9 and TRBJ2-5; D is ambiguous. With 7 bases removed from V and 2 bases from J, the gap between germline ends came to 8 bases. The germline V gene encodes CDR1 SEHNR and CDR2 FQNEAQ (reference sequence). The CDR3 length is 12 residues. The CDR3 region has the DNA TGTGCCAGCACCTCTTTTCAAGAGACCCAGTACTTC. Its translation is CASTSFQETQYF.

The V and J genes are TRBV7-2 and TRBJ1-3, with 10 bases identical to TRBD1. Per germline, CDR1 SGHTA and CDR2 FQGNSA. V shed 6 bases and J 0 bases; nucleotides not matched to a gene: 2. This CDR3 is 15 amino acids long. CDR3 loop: CASSGTGDSGNTIYF. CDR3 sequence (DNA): TGTGCCAGCAGTGGGACAGGGGACTCTGGAAACACCATATATTTT.

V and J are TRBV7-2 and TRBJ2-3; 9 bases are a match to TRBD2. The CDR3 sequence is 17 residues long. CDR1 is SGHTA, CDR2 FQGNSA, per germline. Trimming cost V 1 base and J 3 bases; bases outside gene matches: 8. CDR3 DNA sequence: TGTGCCAGCAGCTTAGTGGCGGGAGGGCCTCCAACAGATACGCAGTATTTT. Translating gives CASSLVAGGPPTDTQYF.

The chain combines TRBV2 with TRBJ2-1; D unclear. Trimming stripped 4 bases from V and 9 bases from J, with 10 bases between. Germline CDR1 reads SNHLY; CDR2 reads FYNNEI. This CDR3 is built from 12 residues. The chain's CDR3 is CASSAPRSEQFF. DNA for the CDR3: TGTGCCAGCAGTGCCCCGAGGAGTGAGCAGTTCTTC.

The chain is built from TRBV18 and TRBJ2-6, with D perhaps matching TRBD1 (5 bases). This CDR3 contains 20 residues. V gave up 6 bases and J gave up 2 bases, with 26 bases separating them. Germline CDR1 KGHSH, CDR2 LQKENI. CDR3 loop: CASSFTGRQKPRPGANVLTF. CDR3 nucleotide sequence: TGTGCCAGCTCGTTTACGGGCAGACAGAAGCCTCGCCCTGGGGCCAACGTCCTGACTTTC.

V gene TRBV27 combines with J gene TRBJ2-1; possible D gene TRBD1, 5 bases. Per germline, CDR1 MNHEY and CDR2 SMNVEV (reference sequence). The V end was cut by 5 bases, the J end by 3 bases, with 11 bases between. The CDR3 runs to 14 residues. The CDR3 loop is CASSLWGHYNEQFF. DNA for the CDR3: TGTGCCAGCAGTCTATGGGGCCACTACAATGAGCAGTTCTTC.

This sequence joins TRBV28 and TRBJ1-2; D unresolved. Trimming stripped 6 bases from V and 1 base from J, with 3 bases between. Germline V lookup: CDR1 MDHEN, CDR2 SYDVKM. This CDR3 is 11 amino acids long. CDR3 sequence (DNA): TGTGCCAGCAGCCATAACTATGGCTACACCTTC. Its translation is CASSHNYGYTF.

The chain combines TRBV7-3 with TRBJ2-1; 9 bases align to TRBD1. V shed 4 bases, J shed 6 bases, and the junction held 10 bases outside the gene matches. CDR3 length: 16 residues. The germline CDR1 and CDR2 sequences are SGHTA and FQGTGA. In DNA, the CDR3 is TGTGCCAGCAGCTCCACACAGGGACAGGGTCGCAATGAGCAGTTCTTC. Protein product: CASSSTQGQGRNEQFF.

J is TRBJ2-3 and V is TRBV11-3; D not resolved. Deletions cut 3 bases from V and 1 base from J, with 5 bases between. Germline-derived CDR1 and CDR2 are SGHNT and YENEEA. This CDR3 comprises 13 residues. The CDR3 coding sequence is TGTGCCAGCAGCTTCTTTGGCACAGATACGCAGTATTTT. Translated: CASSFFGTDTQYF.

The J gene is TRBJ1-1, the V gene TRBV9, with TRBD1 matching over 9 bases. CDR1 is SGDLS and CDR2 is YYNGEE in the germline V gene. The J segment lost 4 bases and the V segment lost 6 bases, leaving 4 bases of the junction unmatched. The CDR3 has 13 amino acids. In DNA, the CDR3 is TGTGCCAGCAACCCGACAGGGGGCACTGAAGCTTTCTTT. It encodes CASNPTGGTEAFF.

Here the CDR3 reads CASSELASGRDTQYF. The CDR3 coding sequence is TGTGCCAGCAGTGAATTGGCTAGCGGGAGAGATACGCAGTATTTT. This chain links TRBV6-1 with TRBJ2-3; TRBD2 matches 10 bases. Germline V gene sequence: CDR1 MNHNS, CDR2 SASEGT. The CDR3 length is 15 residues. The V segment lost 2 bases and the J segment 5 bases; nucleotides outside the gene matches: 4.

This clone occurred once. CDR3 region: CASSEAHLAGAETQYF. CDR3 DNA: TGTGCCAGCAGTGAAGCGCATCTAGCGGGAGCAGAGACCCAGTACTTC. This chain joins TRBV6-1 and TRBJ2-5; 10 bases fit TRBD2. V lost 0 bases, J lost 4 bases, and 5 bases stayed unmatched. The germline CDR1 and CDR2 sequences are MNHNS and SASEGT. The CDR3 has 16 residues.

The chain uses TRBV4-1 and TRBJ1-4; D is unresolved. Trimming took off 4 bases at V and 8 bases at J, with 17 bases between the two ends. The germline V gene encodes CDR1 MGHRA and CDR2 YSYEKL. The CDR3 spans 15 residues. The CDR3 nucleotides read TGCGCCAGCAGCCGAATACAGATCGGTCAAGAAAAACTGTTTTTT. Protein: CASSRIQIGQEKLFF.

The CDR3 region is CASSVTGAGTEAFF. CDR3 in DNA: TGCGCCAGCAGCGTGACAGGGGCGGGCACTGAAGCTTTCTTT. V usage is TRBV5-1 and J usage is TRBJ1-1; 8 positions agree with TRBD1. The J segment lost 4 bases and the V segment lost 4 bases, leaving 6 bases of the junction unmatched. The germline V gene encodes CDR1 SGHRS and CDR2 YFSETQ. This CDR3 comprises 14 residues.

CDR3 in DNA: TGTGCCAGCAGTTACTGGGGGGACAGGGCGGCGGAGACCCAGTACTTC. Translating it yields CASSYWGDRAAETQYF. The chain combines TRBV6-5 with TRBJ2-5; 9 positions agree with TRBD1. V trimming: 1 base; J trimming: 5 bases; junction bases outside the gene matches: 8. This CDR3 spans 16 amino acids. Germline lookup yields CDR1 MNHEY and CDR2 SVGAGI.

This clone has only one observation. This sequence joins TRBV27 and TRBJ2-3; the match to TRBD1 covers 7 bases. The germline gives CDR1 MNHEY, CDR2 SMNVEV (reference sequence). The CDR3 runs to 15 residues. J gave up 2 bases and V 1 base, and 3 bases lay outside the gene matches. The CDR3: CASSLYDRDTDTQYF. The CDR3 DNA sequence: TGTGCCAGCAGTTTATATGACAGGGACACAGATACGCAGTATTTT.

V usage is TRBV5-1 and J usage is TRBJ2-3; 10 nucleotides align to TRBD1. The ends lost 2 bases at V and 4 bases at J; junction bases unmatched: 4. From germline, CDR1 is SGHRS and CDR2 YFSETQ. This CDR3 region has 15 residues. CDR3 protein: CASSLRQGASDTQYF. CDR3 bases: TGCGCCAGCAGCTTAAGACAGGGGGCATCAGATACGCAGTATTTT.

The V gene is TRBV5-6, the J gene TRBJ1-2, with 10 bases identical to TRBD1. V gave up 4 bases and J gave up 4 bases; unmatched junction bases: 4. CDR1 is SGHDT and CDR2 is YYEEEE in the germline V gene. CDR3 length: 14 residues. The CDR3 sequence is CASSMRDRGYGYTF. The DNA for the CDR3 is TGTGCCAGCAGCATGAGGGACAGGGGCTATGGCTACACCTTC.

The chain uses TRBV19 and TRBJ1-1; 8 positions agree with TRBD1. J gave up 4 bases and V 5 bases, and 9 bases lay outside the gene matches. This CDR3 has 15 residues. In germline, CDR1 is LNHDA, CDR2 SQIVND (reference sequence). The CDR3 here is CASSVQYRGSTEAFF. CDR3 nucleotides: TGTGCCAGTAGTGTTCAATACAGGGGGAGCACTGAAGCTTTCTTT.

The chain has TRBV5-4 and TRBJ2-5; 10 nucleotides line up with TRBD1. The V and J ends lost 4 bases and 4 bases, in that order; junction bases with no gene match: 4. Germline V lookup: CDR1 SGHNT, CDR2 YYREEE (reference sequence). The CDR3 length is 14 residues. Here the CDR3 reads CASSRQGATETQYF. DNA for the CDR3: TGTGCCAGCAGCCGACAGGGGGCTACAGAGACCCAGTACTTC.

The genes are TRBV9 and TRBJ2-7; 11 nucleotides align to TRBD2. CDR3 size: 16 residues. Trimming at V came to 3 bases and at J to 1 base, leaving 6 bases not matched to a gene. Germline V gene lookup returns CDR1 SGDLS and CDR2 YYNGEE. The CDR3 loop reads CASSGTSGGPSYEQYF. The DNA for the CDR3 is TGTGCCAGCAGCGGAACTAGCGGGGGTCCTTCCTACGAGCAGTACTTC.